The 5 T cell receptor beta chains in this list originate from one sample, sequenced in a study of shared clonotypes between healthy human individuals. Profiling relied on immunoSEQ multiplex PCR, and the TCRdb table lists in-frame clones only, not all of them. The table has over a million clones, about three quarters seen once; the top ten hold about 1.5%. Sequencing was carried out using memory CD4+ T cells sorted from blood. Subset meaning: CD45RA-negative fraction. These TCRs come from a man aged 18 to 29 in good health.

This clone was detected ten times or more. J is TRBJ2-7 and V is TRBV7-9, with D perhaps TRBD2 (6 bases). V was clipped by 3 bases and J by 5 bases, with 11 bases between them. Germline values: CDR1 SEHNR, CDR2 FQNEAQ (reference sequence). The length of the CDR3 is 13 residues. The CDR3 nucleotides read TGTGCCAGCAGCTTTGGAGGGGCGAACGAGCAGTACTTC. Protein sequence: CASSFGGANEQYF.

This chain connects TRBV27 to TRBJ1-1; TRBD1 is a possible D gene (5 bases). The CDR3 loop spans 15 amino acids. V dropped 4 bases and J dropped 2 bases, with 14 bases sitting between them. The germline gives CDR1 MNHEY, CDR2 SMNVEV (reference sequence). This CDR3 is CASSSRGTDNTEAFF. CDR3 in DNA: TGTGCCAGCAGTTCTCGGGGGACTGATAACACTGAAGCTTTCTTT.

V and J are TRBV30 and TRBJ1-1; 10 nucleotides line up with TRBD1. Germline CDR1 and CDR2: GTSNPN and SVGIG (reference sequence). Trimming at V came to 1 base and at J to 5 bases, leaving 7 bases not matched to a gene. This CDR3 contains 15 residues. DNA for the CDR3: TGTGCCTGGAGTGACCGGGACAGGGGAGGTACTGAAGCTTTCTTT. It yields the protein CAWSDRDRGGTEAFF.

This clone appeared a single time. The chain carries TRBV6-1 and TRBJ2-2; D call uncertain. Trimming took 3 bases from V and 2 from J, leaving 7 bases between them. The germline CDR1 and CDR2 sequences are MNHNS and SASEGT. The CDR3 has 14 residues. CDR3 nucleotides: TGTGCCAGCAGTGAGATGGGAAACACCGGGGAGCTGTTTTTT. Amino acid sequence: CASSEMGNTGELFF.

The CDR3 DNA reads as TGTGCCAGCAGCCTGGACACGGTGGGGTTCTACGAGCAGTACTTC. This gives the protein CASSLDTVGFYEQYF. The chain combines TRBV5-5 with TRBJ2-7, with TRBD1 as a possible D gene (5 bases). The germline V gene encodes CDR1 SGHKS and CDR2 YYEKEE (reference sequence). The CDR3 sequence is 15 residues long. Trimming pared 4 bases from V and 3 bases from J, leaving 17 bases between.